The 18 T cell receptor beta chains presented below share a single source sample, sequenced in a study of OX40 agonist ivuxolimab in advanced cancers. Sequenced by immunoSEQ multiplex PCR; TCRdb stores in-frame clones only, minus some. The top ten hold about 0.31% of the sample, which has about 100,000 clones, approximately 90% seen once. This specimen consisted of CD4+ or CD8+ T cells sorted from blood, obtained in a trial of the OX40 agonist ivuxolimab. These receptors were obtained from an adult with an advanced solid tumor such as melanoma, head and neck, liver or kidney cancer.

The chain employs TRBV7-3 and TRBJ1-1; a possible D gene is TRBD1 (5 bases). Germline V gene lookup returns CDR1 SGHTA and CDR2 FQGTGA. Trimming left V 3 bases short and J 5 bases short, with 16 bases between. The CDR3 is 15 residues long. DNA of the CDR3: TGTGCCAGCAGCTTGGCCGCTGTTGGGGGGACTGAAGCTTTCTTT. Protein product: CASSLAAVGGTEAFF.

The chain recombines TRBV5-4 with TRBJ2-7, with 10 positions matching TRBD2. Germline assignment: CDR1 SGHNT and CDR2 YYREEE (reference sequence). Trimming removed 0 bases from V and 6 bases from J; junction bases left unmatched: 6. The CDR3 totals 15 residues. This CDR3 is CASSLGLAGVVEQYF. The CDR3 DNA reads TGTGCCAGCAGCTTGGGCCTAGCGGGAGTGGTCGAGCAGTACTTC.

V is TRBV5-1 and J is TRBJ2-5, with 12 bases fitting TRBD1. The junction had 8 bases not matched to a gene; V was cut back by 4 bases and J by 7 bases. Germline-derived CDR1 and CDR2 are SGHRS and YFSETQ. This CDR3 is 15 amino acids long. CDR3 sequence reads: CASSETGTGGATQYF. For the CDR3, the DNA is TGCGCCAGCAGCGAGACCGGGACAGGGGGCGCGACCCAGTACTTC.

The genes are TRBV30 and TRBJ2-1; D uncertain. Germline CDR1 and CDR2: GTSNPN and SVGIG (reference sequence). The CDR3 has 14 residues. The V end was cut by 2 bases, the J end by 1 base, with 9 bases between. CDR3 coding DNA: TGTGCCTGGAGTATGGGTAGTTCCTACAATGAGCAGTTCTTC. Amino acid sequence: CAWSMGSSYNEQFF.

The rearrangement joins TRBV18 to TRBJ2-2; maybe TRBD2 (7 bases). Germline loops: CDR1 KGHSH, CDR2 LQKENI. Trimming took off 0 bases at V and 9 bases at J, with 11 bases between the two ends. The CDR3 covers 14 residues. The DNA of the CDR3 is TGTGCCAGCTCACCACCGGGGGGGCTCCGGGAGCTGTTTTTT. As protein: CASSPPGGLRELFF.

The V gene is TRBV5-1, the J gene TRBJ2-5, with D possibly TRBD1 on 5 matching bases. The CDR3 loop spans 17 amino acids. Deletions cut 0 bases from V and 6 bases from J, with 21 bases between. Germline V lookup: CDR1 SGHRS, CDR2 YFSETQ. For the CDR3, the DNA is TGCGCCAGCAGCTTGGATGGCAGGGCTGGATCTTCGAAGACCCAGTACTTC. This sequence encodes CASSLDGRAGSSKTQYF.

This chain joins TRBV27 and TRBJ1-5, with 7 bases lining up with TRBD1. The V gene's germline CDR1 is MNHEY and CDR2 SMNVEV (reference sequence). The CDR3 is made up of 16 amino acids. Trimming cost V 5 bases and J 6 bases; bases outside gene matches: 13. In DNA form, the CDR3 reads TGTGCCAGCAGTCCCCTATTCTCAGGGGGGGGTCAGCCCCAGCATTTT. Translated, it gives CASSPLFSGGGQPQHF.

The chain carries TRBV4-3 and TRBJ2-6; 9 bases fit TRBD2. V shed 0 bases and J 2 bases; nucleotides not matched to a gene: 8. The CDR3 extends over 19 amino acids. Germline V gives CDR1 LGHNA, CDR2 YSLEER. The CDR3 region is CASSQEGVLAGTGANVLTF. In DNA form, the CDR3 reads TGCGCCAGCAGCCAAGAAGGGGTCCTAGCGGGGACTGGGGCCAACGTCCTGACTTTC.

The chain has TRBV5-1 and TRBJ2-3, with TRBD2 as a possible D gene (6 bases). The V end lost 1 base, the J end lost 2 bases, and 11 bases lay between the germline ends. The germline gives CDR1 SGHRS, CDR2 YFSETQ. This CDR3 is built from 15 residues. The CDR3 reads CASSLQAGITDTQYF. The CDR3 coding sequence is TGCGCCAGCAGCTTGCAGGCGGGGATCACAGATACGCAGTATTTT. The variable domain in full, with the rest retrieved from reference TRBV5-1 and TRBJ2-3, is KAGVTQTPRYLIKTRGQQVTLSCSPISGHRSVSWYQQTPGQGLQFLFEYFSETQRNKGNFPGRFSGRQFSNSRSEMNVSTLELGDSALYLCASSLQAGITDTQYFGPGTRLTVL.

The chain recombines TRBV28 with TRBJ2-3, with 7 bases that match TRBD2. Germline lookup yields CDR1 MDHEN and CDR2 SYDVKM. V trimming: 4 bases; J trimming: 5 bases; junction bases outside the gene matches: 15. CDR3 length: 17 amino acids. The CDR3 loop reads CASSYSVGLGGVDTQYF. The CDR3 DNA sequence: TGTGCCAGCAGTTACTCTGTCGGACTAGGTGGAGTAGATACGCAGTATTTT. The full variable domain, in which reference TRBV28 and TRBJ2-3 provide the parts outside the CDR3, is DVKVTQSSRYLVKRTGEKVFLECVQDMDHENMFWYRQDPGLGLRLIYFSYDVKMKEKGDIPEGYSVSREKKERFSLILESASTNQTSMYLCASSYSVGLGGVDTQYFGPGTRLTVL.

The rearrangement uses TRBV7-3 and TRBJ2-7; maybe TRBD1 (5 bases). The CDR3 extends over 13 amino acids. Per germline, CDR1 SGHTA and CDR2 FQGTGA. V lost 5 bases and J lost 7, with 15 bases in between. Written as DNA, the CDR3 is TGTGCCAGCAGCCCGCCGGGTGGACAAGAGCAGTACTTC. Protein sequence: CASSPPGGQEQYF.

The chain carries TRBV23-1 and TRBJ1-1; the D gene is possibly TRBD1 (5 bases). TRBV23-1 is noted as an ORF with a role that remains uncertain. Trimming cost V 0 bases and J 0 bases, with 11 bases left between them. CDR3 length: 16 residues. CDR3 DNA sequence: TGCGCCAGCAGTCAATCGGGAGGGGATGTGAACACTGAAGCTTTCTTT. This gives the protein CASSQSGGDVNTEAFF.

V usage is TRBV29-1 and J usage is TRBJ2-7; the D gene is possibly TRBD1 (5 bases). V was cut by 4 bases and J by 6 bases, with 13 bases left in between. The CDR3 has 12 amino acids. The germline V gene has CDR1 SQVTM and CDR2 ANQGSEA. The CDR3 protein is CSVVGQGAEQYF. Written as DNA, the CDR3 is TGCAGCGTTGTTGGCCAGGGCGCCGAGCAGTACTTC.

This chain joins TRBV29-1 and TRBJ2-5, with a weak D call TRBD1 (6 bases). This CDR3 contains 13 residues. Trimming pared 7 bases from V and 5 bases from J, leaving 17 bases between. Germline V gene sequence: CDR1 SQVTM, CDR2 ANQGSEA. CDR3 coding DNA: TGCAGCGCCTCAGGGGTGGCCAGGGAGACCCAGTACTTC. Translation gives CSASGVARETQYF.

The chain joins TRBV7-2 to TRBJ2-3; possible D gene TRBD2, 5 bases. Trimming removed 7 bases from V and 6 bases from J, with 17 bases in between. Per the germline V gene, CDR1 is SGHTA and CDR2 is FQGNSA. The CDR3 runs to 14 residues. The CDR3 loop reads CASTSGVVRDTQYF. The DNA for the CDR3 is TGTGCCAGCACCTCCGGGGTTGTGAGGGATACGCAGTATTTT.

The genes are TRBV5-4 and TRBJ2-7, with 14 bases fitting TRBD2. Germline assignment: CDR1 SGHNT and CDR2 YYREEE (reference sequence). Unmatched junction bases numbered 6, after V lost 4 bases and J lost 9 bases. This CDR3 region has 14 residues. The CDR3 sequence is CASSGTSGSPRQYF. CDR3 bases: TGTGCCAGCAGCGGGACTAGCGGGAGTCCACGGCAGTACTTC.

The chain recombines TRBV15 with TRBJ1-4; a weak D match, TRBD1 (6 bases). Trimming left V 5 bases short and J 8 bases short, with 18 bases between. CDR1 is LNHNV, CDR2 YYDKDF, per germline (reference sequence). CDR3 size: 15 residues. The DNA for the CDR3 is TGTGCCACCAGCTTGGGGGGCGCCCGGGACGAAAAACTGTTTTTT. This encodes CATSLGGARDEKLFF. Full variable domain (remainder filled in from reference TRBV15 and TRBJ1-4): DAMVIQNPRYQVTQFGKPVTLSCSQTLNHNVMYWYQQKSSQAPKLLFHYYDKDFNNEADTPDNFQSRRPNTSFCFLDIRSPGLGDTAMYLCATSLGGARDEKLFFGSGTQLSVL.

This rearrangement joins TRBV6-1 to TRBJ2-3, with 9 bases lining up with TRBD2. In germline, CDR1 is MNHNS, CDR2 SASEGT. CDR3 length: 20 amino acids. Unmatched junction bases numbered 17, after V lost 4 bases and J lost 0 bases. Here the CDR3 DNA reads TGTGCCAGCAGTGGAGACTTTAGGCTAGCGGGAACTCCTAGCACAGATACGCAGTATTTT. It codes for CASSGDFRLAGTPSTDTQYF.